This record looks at one TCR beta chain sequence and its context. Antigen: not known. The record originates from a study of cytomegalovirus exposure and HLA in healthy donors. The overall study: Of all 400 or so donors who were genotyped, roughly 85% belonged to the Caucasian-associated ancestry cluster.

Study findings and constraints: Later analysis suggested links between common viral pathogens and several top significant clusters. DRB1 showed the most TCR associations and HLA-C the fewest in a later analysis, as rates varied by HLA locus. Cytomegalovirus status was reportedly diagnosed by the classifier with high specificity and sensitivity.

Researchers ran the PCR with 60 Vbeta and 13 Jbeta primers. Sequencing used immunoSEQ multiplex PCR; TCRdb keeps in-frame clones, though not all of them. This sample yields more than 110,000 clones, of which about three quarters are seen a single time; approximately 1.8% belongs to the top ten. Germline V lookup: CDR1 SGHAT, CDR2 FQNNGV. V lost 4 bases and J lost 2; bases outside the gene matches: 3. This CDR3 has 14 amino acids. The sample comprised PBMCs. The rearrangement links TRBV11-2 to TRBJ1-2; 8 positions agree with TRBD1. The TCR was taken from a woman aged 25 to 39 in good health and CMV-seronegative. CDR3: CASSYGQGNYGYTF. The CDR3 region has the DNA TGTGCCAGCAGCTACGGACAGGGCAACTATGGCTACACCTTC.